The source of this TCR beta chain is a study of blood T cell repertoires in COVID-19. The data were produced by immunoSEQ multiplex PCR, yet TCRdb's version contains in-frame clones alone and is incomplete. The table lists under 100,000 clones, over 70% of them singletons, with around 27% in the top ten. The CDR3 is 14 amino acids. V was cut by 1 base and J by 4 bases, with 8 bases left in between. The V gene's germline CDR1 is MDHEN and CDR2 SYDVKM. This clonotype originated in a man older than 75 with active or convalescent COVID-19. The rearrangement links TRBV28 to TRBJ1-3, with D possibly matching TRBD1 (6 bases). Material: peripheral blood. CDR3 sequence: CASSLYRAGNTIYF. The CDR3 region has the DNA TGTGCCAGCAGTTTATACAGGGCCGGAAACACCATATATTTT.